This passage covers 2 T cell receptor beta chains from one sample sequenced in a study of T-cell memory formation after mild COVID-19. TCRdb ran MiXCR on the 5' RACE reads and lists one entry per CDR3 protein. The sample shows 65,000 to 90,000 distinct CDR3 sequences, around 13% of them seen only once. Sample: PBMCs or a T cell subset sorted from them (not recorded which). The source is an adult woman who had mild COVID-19 (a few samples of this study predate the infection). Cell type and time point are not known.

The chain combines TRBV5-1 with TRBJ2-7, with 7 bases that match TRBD1. The junction had 9 bases not matched to a gene; V was cut back by 4 bases and J by 2 bases. Germline V gene data show CDR1 as SGHRS and CDR2 as YFSETQ. This CDR3 is built from 15 residues. The DNA of the CDR3 is TGCGCCAGCAGCATCGGGACAGACAATACCTACGAGCAGTACTTC. Its translation is CASSIGTDNTYEQYF.

This clonotype was seen more than once but under ten times. The J gene is TRBJ2-5, the V gene TRBV7-9; TRBD2 is a possible D gene (6 bases). Germline values: CDR1 SEHNR, CDR2 FQNEAQ (reference sequence). V was trimmed by 5 bases and J by 5 bases, leaving 21 bases between them. CDR3 length: 16 amino acids. The CDR3 DNA sequence: TGTGCCAGCAGCCCACCCATGGGAGGATTTCTGGAGACCCAGTACTTC. The encoded protein is CASSPPMGGFLETQYF.